The 13 T cell receptor beta chains below all came from one sample that was sequenced in a study of blood T cell repertoires in COVID-19. Sequencing used immunoSEQ multiplex PCR; TCRdb keeps in-frame clones, though not all of them. The repertoire has 300,000 to 350,000 clones, more than 75% of them found once; the top ten carry 6% to 7%. The sample was peripheral blood. The receptors were gathered from a woman in her forties or fifties with COVID-19, enrolled during active disease.

V usage is TRBV5-1 and J usage is TRBJ2-2, with 8 bases fitting TRBD1. Trimming took 4 bases from V and 3 from J; bases not matched to a gene: 8. Germline V gene data show CDR1 as SGHRS and CDR2 as YFSETQ. This CDR3 has 16 residues. In DNA form, the CDR3 reads TGCGCCAGCAGCCCAAACCCAGGGGGCGACACCGGGGAGCTGTTTTTT. Encoded protein: CASSPNPGGDTGELFF.

The chain uses TRBV5-1 and TRBJ1-6; the D gene is possibly TRBD1 (5 bases). The CDR3 covers 15 residues. Germline V gene sequence: CDR1 SGHRS, CDR2 YFSETQ. The V gene lost 1 base and the J gene lost 11 bases, with 16 bases spanning the gap. CDR3 DNA: TGCGCCAGCAGCTTGAGTCAGGGCCTAGATACACCCCTCCACTTT. It is translated as CASSLSQGLDTPLHF. The complete variable domain, with remaining parts taken from reference TRBV5-1 and TRBJ1-6, reads KAGVTQTPRYLIKTRGQQVTLSCSPISGHRSVSWYQQTPGQGLQFLFEYFSETQRNKGNFPGRFSGRQFSNSRSEMNVSTLELGDSALYLCASSLSQGLDTPLHFGNGTRLTVT.

The gene calls are TRBV27 and TRBJ1-4; the match to TRBD1 covers 7 bases. The CDR3 runs to 17 residues. Germline V gene sequence: CDR1 MNHEY, CDR2 SMNVEV (reference sequence). The ends lost 5 bases at V and 8 bases at J; junction bases unmatched: 17. This CDR3 is CASSLRPRQGTWEKLFF. The CDR3 bases are TGTGCCAGCAGTCTCCGTCCTAGACAGGGCACGTGGGAAAAACTGTTTTTT.

V usage is TRBV21-1 and J usage is TRBJ1-1; the D segment call TRBD1 is taken from the table without a DNA check. TRBV21-1 is a listed pseudogene. The CDR3 has 12 residues. CDR3 DNA: TGTGCCAGCGGCCACAAGAACACTGAAGCTTTCTTT. Translation gives CASGHKNTEAFF.

The gene calls are TRBV6-5 and TRBJ2-7; TRBD1 aligns across 9 bases. V lost 5 bases and J lost 2; bases outside the gene matches: 4. Germline CDR1 is MNHEY and CDR2 is SVGAGI. The CDR3 totals 14 residues. The CDR3 spells CASSKTGGAYEQYF. The CDR3, as DNA: TGTGCCAGCAGTAAGACAGGGGGGGCCTACGAGCAGTACTTC.

CDR3 nucleotides: TGTGCCAGTAGTATAGGGGACAGCCTCTATAATTCACCCCTCCACTTT. Its protein is CASSIGDSLYNSPLHF. The V call is TRBV19, the J call TRBJ1-6; 7 bases line up with TRBD1. V trimming: 1 base; J trimming: 3 bases; junction bases outside the gene matches: 3. Germline V gene sequence: CDR1 LNHDA, CDR2 SQIVND (reference sequence). CDR3 length: 16 amino acids.

CDR3 sequence: CASSPGGGRGRRDNEQFF. CDR3 DNA sequence: TGTGCCAGCTCACCGGGGGGCGGGAGAGGCCGACGTGACAATGAGCAGTTCTTC. The V call is TRBV18, the J call TRBJ2-1; weak D call: TRBD2 (7 bases). The CDR3 covers 18 residues. V dropped 3 bases and J dropped 5 bases, with 23 bases sitting between them. Germline CDR1 is KGHSH and CDR2 is LQKENI.

The chain joins TRBV6-6 to TRBJ1-2, with TRBD1 matching over 11 bases. The CDR3 loop spans 15 amino acids. Germline V CDR1 and CDR2: MNHNY, SVGAGI (reference sequence). After removal of 4 bases from V and 4 bases from J, the junction contained 5 bases not matched to a gene. The CDR3 region is CASSSGTGGSYGYTF. The CDR3 DNA sequence: TGTGCCAGCAGTTCCGGGACAGGGGGTTCCTATGGCTACACCTTC.

This chain uses TRBV4-1 with TRBJ1-5; TRBD1 matches 9 bases. The germline gives CDR1 MGHRA, CDR2 YSYEKL. This CDR3 is 16 amino acids long. The V and J ends lost 2 bases and 7 bases, in that order; junction bases with no gene match: 9. CDR3 DNA sequence: TGCGCCAGCAGCCAAACCCGGGACAGGGATGGACAGCCCCAGCATTTT. Protein sequence: CASSQTRDRDGQPQHF.

Worth noting for this clone: Different DNA sequences within this sample yield the same CDR3. The chain joins TRBV6-5 to TRBJ1-1; D is unresolved. V lost 0 bases, J lost 2 bases, and 7 bases lay in between. From germline, CDR1 is MNHEY and CDR2 SVGAGI. CDR3 length: 14 residues. The DNA for the CDR3 is TGTGCCAGCAGTTACTCGAGGGAAAACACTGAAGCTTTCTTT. This gives the protein CASSYSRENTEAFF.

V and J are TRBV27 and TRBJ1-5; D unresolved. The CDR3 sequence is 16 residues long. Looked up from germline, CDR1 is MNHEY and CDR2 is SMNVEV (reference sequence). V shed 4 bases and J shed 5 bases, with 18 bases lying between them. The CDR3: CASSSSRPSGYQPQHF. CDR3 DNA: TGTGCCAGCAGTTCTTCCAGACCCTCGGGGTATCAGCCCCAGCATTTT.

The V and J genes are TRBV9 and TRBJ2-1; 7 bases fit TRBD2. V trimming: 0 bases; J trimming: 6 bases; junction bases outside the gene matches: 9. This CDR3 is built from 16 residues. Germline CDR1 is SGDLS and CDR2 is YYNGEE. The CDR3 here is CASSVVGREIGNEQFF. DNA for the CDR3: TGTGCCAGCAGCGTAGTGGGGAGGGAAATTGGCAATGAGCAGTTCTTC.

The chain uses TRBV5-6 and TRBJ2-5, with unresolved D. CDR1 is SGHDT, CDR2 YYEEEE, per germline. V was pared by 2 bases and J by 5 bases, with 7 bases between. The CDR3 consists of 12 residues. CDR3 sequence reads: CASSFRWETQYF. Here the CDR3 DNA reads TGTGCCAGCAGCTTTCGGTGGGAGACCCAGTACTTC.